Below, one T cell receptor (beta chain) is given with its context. Its specificity is unknown. Measured with immunoSEQ multiplex PCR; TCRdb has only the in-frame clones, and not every one. The sample shows about 54,000 clones, roughly 80% of them seen only once. The data originate from a study of T cell responses to AZD1222 COVID-19 vaccine. Notes on the study in general: CD4 TCRs covered the whole spike, strongest at regions 160-218 and 743-854. Repertoire sampling was restricted to post-peak T cell response timepoints.

This specimen consisted of peripheral blood, obtained on day 0 of AZD1222 vaccination. The clonotype comes from an adult in good health.

CDR3 nucleotide sequence: TGTGCCAGCAGTTTTGTAGTCGGCAGCCTGGACACTGAAGCTTTCTTT. Translation: CASSFVVGSLDTEAFF. The J gene is TRBJ1-1, the V gene TRBV28; no reliable D call. Trimming cost V 3 bases and J 3 bases, with 17 bases left between them. CDR3 length equals 16 residues. The germline V gene has CDR1 MDHEN and CDR2 SYDVKM.